This record looks at one TCR beta chain sequence and its context. The data originate from a study of technical replicates of blood from several donors. Sequencing used immunoSEQ multiplex PCR; TCRdb keeps in-frame clones, though not all of them. Among 65,000 to 85,000 clones listed, around 90% were seen once. The material sequenced was T cells isolated from PBMCs. The TCR comes from a human donor in good health.

CDR3 DNA sequence: TGTGCCAGCAGCCATAATACGGACACATACACTGAAGCTTTCTTT. Amino acids: CASSHNTDTYTEAFF. V usage is TRBV14 and J usage is TRBJ1-1; tentative D call: TRBD1 (5 bases). Trimming removed 3 bases at V and 3 bases at J, with 14 bases between. Germline CDR1 and CDR2: SGHDN and FVKESK. The CDR3 contains 15 residues.